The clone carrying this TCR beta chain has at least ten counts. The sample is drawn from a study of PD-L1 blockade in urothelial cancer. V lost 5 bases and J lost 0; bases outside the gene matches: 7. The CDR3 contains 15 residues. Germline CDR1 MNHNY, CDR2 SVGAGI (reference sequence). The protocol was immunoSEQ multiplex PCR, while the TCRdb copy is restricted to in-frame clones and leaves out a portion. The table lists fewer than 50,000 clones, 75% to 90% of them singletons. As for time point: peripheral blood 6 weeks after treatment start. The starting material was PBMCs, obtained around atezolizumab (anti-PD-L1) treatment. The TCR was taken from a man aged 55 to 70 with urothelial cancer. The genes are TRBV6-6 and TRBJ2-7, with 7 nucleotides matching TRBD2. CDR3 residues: CASSDTSGASYEQYF. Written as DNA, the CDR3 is TGTGCCAGCAGTGATACGAGCGGGGCCTCCTACGAGCAGTACTTC.